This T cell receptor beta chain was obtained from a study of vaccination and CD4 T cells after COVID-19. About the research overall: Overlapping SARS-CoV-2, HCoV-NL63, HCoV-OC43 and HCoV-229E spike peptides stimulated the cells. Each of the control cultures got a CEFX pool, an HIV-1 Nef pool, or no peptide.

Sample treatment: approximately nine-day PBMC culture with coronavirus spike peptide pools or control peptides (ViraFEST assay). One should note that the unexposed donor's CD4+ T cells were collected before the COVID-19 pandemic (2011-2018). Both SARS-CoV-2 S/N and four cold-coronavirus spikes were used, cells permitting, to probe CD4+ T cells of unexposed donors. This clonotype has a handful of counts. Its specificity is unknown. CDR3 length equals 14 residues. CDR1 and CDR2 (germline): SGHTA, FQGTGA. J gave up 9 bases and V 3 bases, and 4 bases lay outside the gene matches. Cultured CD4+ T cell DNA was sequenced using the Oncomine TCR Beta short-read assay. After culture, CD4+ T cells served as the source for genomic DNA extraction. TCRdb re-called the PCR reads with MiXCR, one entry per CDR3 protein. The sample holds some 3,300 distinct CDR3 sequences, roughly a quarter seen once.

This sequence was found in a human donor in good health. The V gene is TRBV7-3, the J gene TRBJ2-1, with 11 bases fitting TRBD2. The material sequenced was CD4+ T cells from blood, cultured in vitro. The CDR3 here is CASSFSGRGGEQFF. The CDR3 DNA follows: TGTGCCAGCAGCTTTAGCGGGAGGGGCGGTGAGCAGTTCTTC.